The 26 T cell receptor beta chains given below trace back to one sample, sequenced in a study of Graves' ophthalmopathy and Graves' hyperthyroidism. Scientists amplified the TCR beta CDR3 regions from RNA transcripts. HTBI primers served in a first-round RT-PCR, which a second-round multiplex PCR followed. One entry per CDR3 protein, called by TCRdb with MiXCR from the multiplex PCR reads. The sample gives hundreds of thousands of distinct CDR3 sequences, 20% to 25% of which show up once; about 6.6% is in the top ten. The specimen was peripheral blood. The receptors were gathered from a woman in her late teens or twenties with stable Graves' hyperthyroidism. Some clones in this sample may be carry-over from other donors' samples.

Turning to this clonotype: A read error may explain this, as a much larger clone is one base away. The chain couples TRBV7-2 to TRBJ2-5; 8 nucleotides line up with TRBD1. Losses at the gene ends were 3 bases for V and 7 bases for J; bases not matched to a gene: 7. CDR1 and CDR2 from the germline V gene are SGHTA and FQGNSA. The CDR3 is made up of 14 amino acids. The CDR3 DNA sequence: TGTGCCAGCAGCTTTCCCGACAGGGGCGCGACCCAGTACTTC. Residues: CASSFPDRGATQYF. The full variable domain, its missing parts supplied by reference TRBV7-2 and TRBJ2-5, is GAGVSQSPSNKVTEKGKDVELRCDPISGHTALYWYRQSLGQGLEFLIYFQGNSAPDKSGLPSDRFSAERTGGSVSTLTIQRTQQEDSAVYLCASSFPDRGATQYFGPGTRLLVL.

The CDR3 DNA reads TGTGCCAGCAGCTGGACAGGGAACTCACCCCTCCACTTT. Its protein product is CASSWTGNSPLHF. The rearrangement joins TRBV6-2 or TRBV6-3 to TRBJ1-6, with 8 bases aligning to TRBD1. J gave up 10 bases and V 6 bases, and 5 bases lay outside the gene matches. The germline CDR1 and CDR2 sequences are MNHEY and SVGEGT. The CDR3 extends over 13 amino acids.

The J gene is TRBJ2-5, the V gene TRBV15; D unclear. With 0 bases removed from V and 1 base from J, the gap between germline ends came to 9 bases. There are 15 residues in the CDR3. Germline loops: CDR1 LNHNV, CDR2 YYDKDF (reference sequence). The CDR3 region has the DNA TGTGCCACCAGCAGAGATCAAGGGTTCCAAGAGACCCAGTACTTC. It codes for CATSRDQGFQETQYF.

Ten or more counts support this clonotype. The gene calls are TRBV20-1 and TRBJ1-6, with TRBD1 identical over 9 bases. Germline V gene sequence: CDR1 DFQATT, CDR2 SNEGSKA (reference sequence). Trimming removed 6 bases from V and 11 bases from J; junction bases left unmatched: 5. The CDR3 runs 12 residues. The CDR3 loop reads CSAWDRATPLHF. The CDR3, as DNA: TGCAGTGCCTGGGACAGGGCGACACCCCTCCACTTT.

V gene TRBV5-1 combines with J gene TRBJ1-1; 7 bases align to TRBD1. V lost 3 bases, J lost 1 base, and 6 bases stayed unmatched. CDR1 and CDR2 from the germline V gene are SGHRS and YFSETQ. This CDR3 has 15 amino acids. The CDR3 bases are TGCGCCAGCAGCTCCCGGGACAGTGCGAACACTGAAGCTTTCTTT. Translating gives CASSSRDSANTEAFF.

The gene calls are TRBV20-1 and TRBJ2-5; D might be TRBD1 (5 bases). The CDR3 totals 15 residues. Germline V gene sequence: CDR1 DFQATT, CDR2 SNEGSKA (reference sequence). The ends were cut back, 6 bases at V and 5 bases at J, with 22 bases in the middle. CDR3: CSAPKADRSGETQYF. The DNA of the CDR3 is TGCAGTGCGCCTAAAGCCGACAGATCCGGGGAGACCCAGTACTTC.

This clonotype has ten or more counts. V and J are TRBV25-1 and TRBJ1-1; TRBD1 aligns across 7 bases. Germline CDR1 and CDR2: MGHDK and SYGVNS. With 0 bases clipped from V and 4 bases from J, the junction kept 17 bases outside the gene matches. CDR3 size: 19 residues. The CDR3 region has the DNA TGTGCCAGCAGTGAATATGGTAGGGGGCTCCTAGAAATTCCCACTGAAGCTTTCTTT. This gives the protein CASSEYGRGLLEIPTEAFF.

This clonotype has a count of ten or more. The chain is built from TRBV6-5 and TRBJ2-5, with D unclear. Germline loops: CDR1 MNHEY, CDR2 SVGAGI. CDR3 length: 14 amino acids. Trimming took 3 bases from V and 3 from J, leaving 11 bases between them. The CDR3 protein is CASSYILVEETQYF. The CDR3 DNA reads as TGTGCCAGCAGTTATATCCTGGTAGAAGAGACCCAGTACTTC.

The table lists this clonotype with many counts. CDR3 in DNA: TGTGCCAGCGGAAAGAGACAGGGCCTGAATTCACCCCTCCACTTT. It is translated as CASGKRQGLNSPLHF. The chain employs TRBV28 and TRBJ1-6; TRBD1 matches 7 bases. Germline values: CDR1 MDHEN, CDR2 SYDVKM. The CDR3 spans 15 residues. V shed 8 bases and J 7 bases; nucleotides not matched to a gene: 11.

The CDR3 sequence: CASSLKGTGREAFF. In DNA form, the CDR3 reads TGTGCCAGCAGTTTAAAGGGCACCGGTCGTGAAGCTTTCTTT. The chain is built from TRBV12-3 or TRBV12-4 and TRBJ1-1; no firm D call. V was clipped by 2 bases and J by 7 bases, with 14 bases between them. This CDR3 contains 14 residues.

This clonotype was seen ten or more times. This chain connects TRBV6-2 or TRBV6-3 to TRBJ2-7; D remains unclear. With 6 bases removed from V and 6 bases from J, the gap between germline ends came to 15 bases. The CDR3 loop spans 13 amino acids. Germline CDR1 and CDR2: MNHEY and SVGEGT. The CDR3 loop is CASSESGVGEQYF. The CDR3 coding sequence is TGTGCCAGCAGCGAAAGTGGGGTAGGCGAGCAGTACTTC.

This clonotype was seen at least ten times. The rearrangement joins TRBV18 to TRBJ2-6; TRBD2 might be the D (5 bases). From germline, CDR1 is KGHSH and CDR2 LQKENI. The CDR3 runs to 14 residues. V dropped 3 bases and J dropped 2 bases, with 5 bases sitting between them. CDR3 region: CASSPRAGANVLTF. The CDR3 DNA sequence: TGTGCCAGCTCACCGAGGGCTGGGGCCAACGTCCTGACTTTC.

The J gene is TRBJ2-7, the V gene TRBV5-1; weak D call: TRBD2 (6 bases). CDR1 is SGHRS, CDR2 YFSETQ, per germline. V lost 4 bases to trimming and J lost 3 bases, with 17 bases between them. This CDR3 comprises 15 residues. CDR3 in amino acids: CASSGSGLRSYEQYF. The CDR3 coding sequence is TGCGCCAGCAGCGGTTCGGGACTGAGAAGCTACGAGCAGTACTTC.

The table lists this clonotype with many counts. CDR3 residues: CASRPSPGQGQETQYF. In DNA, the CDR3 is TGTGCCAGCAGACCCAGCCCCGGACAGGGTCAAGAGACCCAGTACTTC. The chain carries TRBV12-3 or TRBV12-4 and TRBJ2-5; 8 positions match TRBD1. The J segment lost 2 bases and the V segment lost 6 bases, leaving 11 bases of the junction unmatched. The CDR3 runs 16 residues.

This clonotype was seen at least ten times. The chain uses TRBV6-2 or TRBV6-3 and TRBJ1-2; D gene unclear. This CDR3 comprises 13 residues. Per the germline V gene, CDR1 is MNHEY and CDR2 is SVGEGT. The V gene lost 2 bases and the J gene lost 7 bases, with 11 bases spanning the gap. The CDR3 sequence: CASSYVPKGGYTF. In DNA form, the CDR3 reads TGTGCCAGCAGTTACGTCCCGAAGGGTGGCTACACCTTC.

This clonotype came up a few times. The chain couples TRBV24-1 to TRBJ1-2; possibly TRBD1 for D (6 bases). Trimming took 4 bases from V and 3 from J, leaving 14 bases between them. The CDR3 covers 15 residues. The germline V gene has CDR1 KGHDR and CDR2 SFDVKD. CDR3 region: CATSDPSTGDYGYTF. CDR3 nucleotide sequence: TGTGCCACCAGTGACCCGTCGACAGGAGACTATGGCTACACCTTC.

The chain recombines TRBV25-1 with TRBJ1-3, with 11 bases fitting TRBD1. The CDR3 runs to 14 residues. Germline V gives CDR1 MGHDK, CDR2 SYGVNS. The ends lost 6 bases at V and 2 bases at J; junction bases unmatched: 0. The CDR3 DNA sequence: TGTGCCAGCAGGGGACAGGGGGCTGGAAACACCATATATTTT. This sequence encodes CASRGQGAGNTIYF. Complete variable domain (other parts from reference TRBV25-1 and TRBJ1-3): EADIYQTPRYLVIGTGKKITLECSQTMGHDKMYWYQQDPGMELHLIHYSYGVNSTEKGDLSSESTVSRIRTEHFPLTLESARPSHTSQYLCASRGQGAGNTIYFGEGSWLTVV.

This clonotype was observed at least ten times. The CDR3 DNA reads as TGTGCCAGCAGTTACGTTGCGGGTTTAAGCGGGGAGCTGTTTTTT. Translating it yields CASSYVAGLSGELFF. V usage is TRBV6-2 or TRBV6-3 and J usage is TRBJ2-2, with D possibly being TRBD2 (5 bases). CDR1 and CDR2 from the germline V gene are MNHEY and SVGEGT. CDR3 length equals 15 residues. The V end lost 2 bases, the J end lost 7 bases, and 14 bases lay between the germline ends.

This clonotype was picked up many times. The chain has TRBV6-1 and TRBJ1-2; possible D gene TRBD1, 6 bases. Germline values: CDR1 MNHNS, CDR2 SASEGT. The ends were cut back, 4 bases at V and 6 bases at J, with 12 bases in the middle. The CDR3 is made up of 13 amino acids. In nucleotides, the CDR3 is TGTGCCAGCAGTGGGCAGGGGCTCGATGGCTACACCTTC. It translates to CASSGQGLDGYTF.

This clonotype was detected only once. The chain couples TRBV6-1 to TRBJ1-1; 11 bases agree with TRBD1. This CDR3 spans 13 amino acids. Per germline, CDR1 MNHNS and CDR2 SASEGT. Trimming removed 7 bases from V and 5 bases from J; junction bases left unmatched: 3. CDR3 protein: CASIGTGGTEAFF. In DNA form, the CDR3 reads TGTGCCAGCATTGGGACAGGGGGTACTGAAGCTTTCTTT.

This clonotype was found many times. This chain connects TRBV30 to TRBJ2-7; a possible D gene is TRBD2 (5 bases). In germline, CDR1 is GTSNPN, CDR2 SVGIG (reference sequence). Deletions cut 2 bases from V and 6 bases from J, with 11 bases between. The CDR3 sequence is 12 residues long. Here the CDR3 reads CAWSLAFREQYF. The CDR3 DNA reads TGTGCCTGGAGTCTAGCTTTTCGCGAGCAGTACTTC.

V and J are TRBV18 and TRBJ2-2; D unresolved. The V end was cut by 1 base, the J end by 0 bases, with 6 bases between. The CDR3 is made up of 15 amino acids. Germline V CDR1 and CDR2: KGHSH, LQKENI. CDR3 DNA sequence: TGTGCCAGCTCACCACAGGTGCCGAACACCGGGGAGCTGTTTTTT. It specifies CASSPQVPNTGELFF.

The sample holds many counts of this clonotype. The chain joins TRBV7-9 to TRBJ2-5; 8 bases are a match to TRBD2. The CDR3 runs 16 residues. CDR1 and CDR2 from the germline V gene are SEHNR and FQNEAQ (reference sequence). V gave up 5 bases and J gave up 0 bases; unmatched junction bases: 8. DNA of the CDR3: TGTGCCAGCAGCCCTCACGGCGGGGGGTACCAAGAGACCCAGTACTTC. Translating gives CASSPHGGGYQETQYF.

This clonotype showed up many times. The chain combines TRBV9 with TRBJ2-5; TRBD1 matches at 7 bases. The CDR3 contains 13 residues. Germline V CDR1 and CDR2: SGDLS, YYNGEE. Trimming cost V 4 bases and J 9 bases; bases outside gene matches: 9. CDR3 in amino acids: CASSPGTVGAQYF. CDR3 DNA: TGTGCCAGCAGCCCAGGGACAGTCGGGGCCCAGTACTTC.

The CDR3: CASRAGTGRTEQYF. The CDR3 bases are TGCGCCAGCAGAGCCGGGACAGGGCGTACCGAGCAGTACTTC. V usage is TRBV4-1 and J usage is TRBJ2-7, with 9 nucleotides matching TRBD1. The CDR3 has 14 amino acids. Germline V gene data show CDR1 as MGHRA and CDR2 as YSYEKL. V gave up 6 bases and J gave up 6 bases; unmatched junction bases: 9.

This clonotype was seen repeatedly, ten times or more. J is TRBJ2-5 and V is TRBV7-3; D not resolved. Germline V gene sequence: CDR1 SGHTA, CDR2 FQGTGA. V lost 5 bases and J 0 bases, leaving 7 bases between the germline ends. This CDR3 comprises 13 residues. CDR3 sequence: CASSPKYQETQYF. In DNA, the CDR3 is TGTGCCAGCAGCCCAAAGTACCAAGAGACCCAGTACTTC.